This TCR beta chain was retrieved from a study of early T cells in non-severe SARS-CoV-2 infection. Each single cDNA molecule received a unique molecular identifier. Using its own MiXCR run on the 5' RACE reads, TCRdb lists one record per CDR3 protein. There are tens of thousands of distinct CDR3 sequences in the sample; approximately 4% occur only once, and around 2.8% lies in the top ten. V lost 4 bases, J lost 13 bases, and 24 bases stayed unmatched. Looked up from germline, CDR1 is SGHVS and CDR2 is FQNEAQ. The CDR3 is made up of 18 amino acids. The study, taken as a whole, reports: Anti-spike CD8 responses were favored by VDJdb matching, which missed private and CD4 specificities.

This clonotype was seen at least ten times. As yet, its antigen is unknown. The chain links TRBV7-8 to TRBJ2-3; 9 bases are shared with TRBD2. Sequences were obtained from whole blood. This TCR came from an adult who was a healthcare worker with PCR-confirmed SARS-CoV-2 infection or an uninfected control (not recorded which). The CDR3 spells CASSSGLATTGGVRREYF. The CDR3 DNA sequence: TGTGCCAGCAGCTCGGGACTAGCCACAACGGGGGGGGTTCGGCGAGAGTATTTT.